The 7 T cell receptor beta chains below were found in one sample sequenced in a study of blood T cell repertoires in COVID-19. The protocol was immunoSEQ multiplex PCR, while the TCRdb copy is restricted to in-frame clones and leaves out a portion. The table lists tens of thousands of clones, about 83% of them singletons, with less than 2.5% in the top ten. Source material: peripheral blood. These receptors were obtained from a woman in her 70s with acute or convalescent COVID-19.

The chain has TRBV3-1 (or the pseudogene TRBV3-2) and TRBJ1-6, with 7 bases identical to TRBD1. V was pared by 4 bases and J by 6 bases, with 6 bases of the junction left unmatched. This CDR3 has 15 residues. Germline CDR1 reads LGHDT; CDR2 reads YNNKEL (reference sequence). CDR3 region: CASSPWGTVNSPLHF. In DNA form, the CDR3 reads TGTGCCAGCAGCCCCTGGGGGACAGTTAATTCACCCCTCCACTTT.

The chain joins TRBV7-9 to TRBJ1-1; 11 bases are shared with TRBD1. The CDR3 covers 18 residues. CDR1 and CDR2 from the germline V gene are SEHNR and FQNEAQ (reference sequence). V trimming: 6 bases; J trimming: 1 base; junction bases outside the gene matches: 13. The CDR3 region is CASSEMMGQGEKNTEAFF. CDR3 nucleotides: TGTGCCAGCAGTGAGATGATGGGACAGGGGGAAAAGAACACTGAAGCTTTCTTT.

This chain links TRBV9 with TRBJ1-1, with 12 bases aligning to TRBD1. This CDR3 is built from 15 residues. V dropped 4 bases and J dropped 6; count of bases not matched to a gene: 7. CDR1 is SGDLS and CDR2 is YYNGEE in the germline V gene. This CDR3 reads CASSPQGQGASEAFF. The CDR3 coding sequence is TGTGCCAGCAGCCCACAGGGACAGGGGGCCTCTGAAGCTTTCTTT.

Comments on this clone: Other DNA variants within this sample encode the same CDR3. The chain uses TRBV19 and TRBJ1-6; D call uncertain. Germline lookup yields CDR1 LNHDA and CDR2 SQIVND (reference sequence). V was pared by 2 bases and J by 5 bases, with 4 bases between. The CDR3 has 13 amino acids. For the CDR3, the DNA is TGTGCCAGTAGTATACAGGATAATTCACCCCTCCACTTT. It encodes CASSIQDNSPLHF.

The chain couples TRBV30 to TRBJ1-1; unclear D gene. The V gene's germline CDR1 is GTSNPN and CDR2 SVGIG (reference sequence). This CDR3 spans 12 amino acids. Trimming stripped 4 bases from V and 11 bases from J, with 17 bases between. The CDR3 region has the DNA TGTGCCTGGACCTCCTCGGTGGTCGGGGCTTTCTTT. This gives the protein CAWTSSVVGAFF.

This clone turned up a few times. J is TRBJ1-1 and V is TRBV6-2 or TRBV6-3; D is uncertain. This CDR3 has 15 residues. V was pared by 8 bases and J by 6 bases, with 22 bases between. Germline-derived CDR1 and CDR2 are MNHEY and SVGEGT. The CDR3 nucleotides read TGTGCCAGCGGTTCTGTTCGTCTCGCAGGCCCTGAAGCTTTCTTT. It codes for CASGSVRLAGPEAFF.

This chain uses TRBV29-1 with TRBJ2-2, with 8 bases identical to TRBD1. Germline V gene data show CDR1 as SQVTM and CDR2 as ANQGSEA. This CDR3 spans 15 amino acids. The V gene end was trimmed by 8 bases and the J gene end by 4 bases; junction bases not matched to a gene: 12. CDR3 amino acids: CSLYAGTGATGELFF. The CDR3 bases are TGCAGCCTCTACGCCGGGACAGGCGCCACCGGGGAGCTGTTTTTT.